These 11 T cell receptor beta chains were all obtained from the same sample, sequenced in a study of human T cells and chemical hapten exposure (dated by TCRdb to the early 2020s). Receptors were amplified or captured by RACE. Sequenced on a NextSeq 500. Clones were called with MiXCR by TCRdb after fastp trimmed the public reads at Q25, and only in-frame beta chains were retained. Each CDR3 protein appears once, grouped with its most common genes and DNA. Within this sample are 190,000 or so distinct CDR3 sequences, with approximately 24% of them counted one time only. The ten largest account for roughly 2.3% of the sample. The time point label corresponds to: patch test 3, about 24 weeks after DPC sensitization. Explained via the paper, the treatment or condition label denotes: therapeutic diphenylcyclopropenone sensitization with weekly scalp DPC. The source was whole blood, collected in connection with sensitization to the hapten diphenylcyclopropenone (DPC). These receptors were collected from a woman aged 40 to 55 with alopecia areata. Some clones in this sample may be carry-over from other donors' samples.

Only a few counts were recorded for this clonotype. The chain has TRBV6-5 and TRBJ1-1; D is possibly TRBD1 (5 bases). CDR3 length equals 13 residues. Deletions cut 7 bases from V and 1 base from J, with 10 bases between. CDR1 and CDR2 from the germline V gene are MNHEY and SVGAGI. CDR3 DNA: TGTGCCAGCACCATGACAGCGAACACTGAAGCTTTCTTT. This codes for CASTMTANTEAFF.

This clonotype is a singleton in its sample. The chain couples TRBV7-2 to TRBJ2-1; weak D call: TRBD1 (7 bases). CDR1 is SGHTA, CDR2 FQGNSA, per germline. Trimming cost V 3 bases and J 5 bases, with 14 bases left between them. This CDR3 spans 15 amino acids. The DNA for the CDR3 is TGTGCCAGCAGCTTCCGACAGGGCGGGGACAATGAGCAGTTCTTC. Its translation is CASSFRQGGDNEQFF. The variable domain in full, with the rest retrieved from reference TRBV7-2 and TRBJ2-1, is GAGVSQSPSNKVTEKGKDVELRCDPISGHTALYWYRQSLGQGLEFLIYFQGNSAPDKSGLPSDRFSAERTGGSVSTLTIQRTQQEDSAVYLCASSFRQGGDNEQFFGPGTRLTVL.

The gene calls are TRBV28 and TRBJ1-2; TRBD1 matches at 9 bases. This CDR3 region has 16 residues. V dropped 1 base and J dropped 5; count of bases not matched to a gene: 8. Germline V gives CDR1 MDHEN, CDR2 SYDVKM. The CDR3 here is CASSLSPGTGLYGYTF. The CDR3 DNA is TGTGCCAGCAGTTTATCACCCGGGACAGGGCTTTATGGCTACACCTTC.

This clonotype has a count of ten or more. The genes are TRBV5-1 and TRBJ2-3, with 7 bases identical to TRBD2. The germline CDR1 and CDR2 sequences are SGHRS and YFSETQ. Losses at the gene ends were 7 bases for V and 4 bases for J; bases not matched to a gene: 12. This CDR3 is 15 amino acids long. CDR3 sequence: CASSQEAGVPDTQYF. CDR3 DNA: TGCGCCAGCTCCCAGGAGGCGGGAGTCCCAGATACGCAGTATTTT. The full variable domain, in which reference TRBV5-1 and TRBJ2-3 provide the parts outside the CDR3, is KAGVTQTPRYLIKTRGQQVTLSCSPISGHRSVSWYQQTPGQGLQFLFEYFSETQRNKGNFPGRFSGRQFSNSRSEMNVSTLELGDSALYLCASSQEAGVPDTQYFGPGTRLTVL.

The V call is TRBV20-1, the J call TRBJ2-2; the D gene is possibly TRBD1 (7 bases). CDR1 and CDR2 (germline): DFQATT, SNEGSKA (reference sequence). The CDR3 has 17 amino acids. The V end was cut by 3 bases, the J end by 7 bases, with 24 bases between. CDR3 coding DNA: TGCAGTGCTAGGGACTCGGAGGGGGCGCTTCCCATCGGGGAGCTGTTTTTT. Translation gives CSARDSEGALPIGELFF.

V gene TRBV29-1 combines with J gene TRBJ2-3, with 7 bases lining up with TRBD2. The germline V gene encodes CDR1 SQVTM and CDR2 ANQGSEA. V shed 5 bases, J shed 3 bases, and the junction held 5 bases outside the gene matches. The CDR3 sequence is 13 residues long. The CDR3 loop reads CSVSGRGTDTQYF. CDR3 DNA: TGCAGCGTTTCAGGGAGGGGAACAGATACGCAGTATTTT.

This clonotype occurred a few times. The chain joins TRBV4-2 to TRBJ2-6, with a weak D call TRBD1 (6 bases). Trimming left V 4 bases short and J 2 bases short, with 12 bases between. Per germline, CDR1 LGHNA and CDR2 YNFKEQ. This CDR3 has 16 amino acids. CDR3 coding DNA: TGTGCCAGCAGCCGGAACACAGGGACTGGGGCCAACGTCCTGACTTTC. This sequence encodes CASSRNTGTGANVLTF.

The DNA of the CDR3 is TGTGCCAGCAGTGAAAGGGGTAAGATCTACGAGCAGTACTTC. Translating it yields CASSERGKIYEQYF. The chain carries TRBV2 and TRBJ2-7; D may be TRBD1 (5 bases). V was shortened by 2 bases and J by 3 bases, with 11 bases between the two germline ends. The CDR3 totals 14 residues. The germline V gene has CDR1 SNHLY and CDR2 FYNNEI.

This clonotype was detected only a few times. The chain links TRBV18 to TRBJ2-1, with D perhaps matching TRBD1 or TRBD2 (6 bases each). Trimming shortened V by 3 bases and J by 8 bases, and 14 bases separated the two germline ends. The germline gives CDR1 KGHSH, CDR2 LQKENI. The CDR3 has 14 residues. Written as DNA, the CDR3 is TGTGCCAGCTCACCGAGTAGGGGGAGGTATGAGCAGTTCTTC. Translated, it gives CASSPSRGRYEQFF.

The chain has TRBV20-1 and TRBJ1-1; 9 bases are shared with TRBD1. With V trimmed by 5 bases and J by 10 bases, 11 bases remained unmatched. This CDR3 is built from 13 residues. Germline-derived CDR1 and CDR2 are DFQATT and SNEGSKA (reference sequence). Written as DNA, the CDR3 is TGCAGTGCTGGAGTGTCGGGACAGGGTCGAGCTTTCTTT. Translation: CSAGVSGQGRAFF.

The CDR3 region has the DNA TGCAGTGCTAGAGAGGGGCAGGGAAATCAGCCCCAGCATTTT. The encoded protein is CSAREGQGNQPQHF. The chain carries TRBV20-1 and TRBJ1-5, with a weak D call TRBD1 (5 bases). The germline V gene has CDR1 DFQATT and CDR2 SNEGSKA (reference sequence). Trimming stripped 0 bases from V and 4 bases from J, with 10 bases between. This CDR3 has 14 residues.